Listed below are T cell receptor beta chains from one sample, sequenced in a study of blood T cells in healthy people across ages. TCRdb processed the 5' RACE reads anew with MiXCR; each CDR3 protein has one entry. The data show around 650,000 distinct CDR3 sequences, 35% to 50% seen once. Sequenced material: blood. These receptors were obtained from a man older than 75 in good health. The CDR3 runs from the conserved cysteine through the conserved F or W. D genes are given only for firm matches. A row's size may be missing; if present it is once, few, many or a size class.

D,J,V,size,CDR3,DNA
TRBD1,TRBJ1-1,TRBV20-1,-,CSARDSLTGGMNTEAFF,TGCAGTGCTAGAGATTCATTGACAGGGGGTATGAACACTGAAGCTTTCTTT
-,TRBJ2-1,TRBV27,few,CASSWRDVSYNEQFF,TGTGCCAGCAGTTGGCGGGACGTCTCCTACAATGAGCAGTTCTTC
-,TRBJ2-7,TRBV12-3/TRBV12-4,few,CASTPHQGIGYEQYF,TGTGCCAGCACCCCCCACCAGGGTATAGGATACGAGCAGTACTTC
-,TRBJ2-1,TRBV5-1,few,CASSLEGDPYNEQFF,TGCGCCAGCAGCTTGGAGGGCGACCCCTACAATGAGCAGTTCTTC
TRBD1,TRBJ1-2,TRBV14,-,CASSQDRRQGHNYGYTF,TGTGCCAGCAGCCAAGATAGGCGACAGGGGCATAACTATGGCTACACCTTC
-,TRBJ1-1,TRBV6-2/TRBV6-3,few,CASSSDMNTEAFF,TGTGCCAGCAGTTCGGACATGAACACTGAAGCTTTCTTT
-,TRBJ1-2,TRBV4-2,-,CASSQVGVSLGRARAYGYTF,TGTGCCAGCAGCCAAGTAGGGGTGAGCTTAGGGAGGGCCAGGGCCTATGGCTACACCTTC
-,TRBJ2-7,TRBV2,many,CASSARVASYEQYF,TGTGCCAGCAGTGCCAGGGTCGCCTCCTACGAGCAGTACTTC
-,TRBJ2-7,TRBV20-1,-,CSARKGVSEQYF,TGCAGTGCTAGAAAGGGGGTGAGCGAGCAGTACTTC
TRBD2,TRBJ2-2,TRBV4-3,-,CASSSQGGTGELFF,TGCGCCAGCAGCAGTCAGGGAGGGACCGGGGAGCTGTTTTTT
TRBD2,TRBJ2-7,TRBV7-3,few,CASSPRPRTSGSYEQYF,TGTGCCAGCAGCCCGCGGCCCCGGACTAGCGGGAGTTACGAGCAGTACTTC
-,TRBJ2-7,TRBV28,few,CASSSPGTSRNEQYF,TGTGCCAGCAGTTCCCCCGGGACCAGCCGCAATGAGCAGTACTTC
-,TRBJ1-6,TRBV6-5,few,CASRQTEGVNSPLHF,TGTGCCAGCAGGCAGACAGAAGGGGTAAATTCACCCCTCCACTTT
TRBD1,TRBJ1-6,TRBV7-2,-,CASTNGQGRASTPLHF,TGTGCCAGCACCAACGGACAGGGGAGGGCTTCGACACCCCTCCACTTT
TRBD1,TRBJ2-3,TRBV7-8,many,CASSTWTGSSDTQYF,TGTGCCAGCAGCACCTGGACAGGGTCATCAGATACGCAGTATTTT
-,TRBJ2-3,TRBV2,-,CANSDGDRTDTQYF,TGTGCCAACAGTGATGGGGACCGGACGGATACGCAGTATTTT
-,TRBJ2-7,TRBV12-3/TRBV12-4,many,CASRRLGGREQYF,TGTGCCAGCAGGAGGTTAGGGGGACGCGAGCAGTACTTC
TRBD1,TRBJ2-3,TRBV29-1,many,CSVVSRGLVNTQYF,TGCAGCGTTGTTAGCAGGGGGCTAGTTAATACGCAGTATTTT
-,TRBJ2-4,TRBV7-9,-,CASRSWRVGGRDIQYF,TGTGCCAGCAGATCCTGGCGGGTAGGGGGGAGAGACATTCAGTACTTC
-,TRBJ2-2,TRBV4-2,-,CASRQALKSSNTGELFF,TGTGCCAGCAGGCAAGCTCTAAAATCATCGAACACCGGGGAGCTGTTTTTT
TRBD2,TRBJ2-5,TRBV11-2,-,CASSLMGTGGRIQETQYF,TGTGCCAGCAGCCTCATGGGGACGGGGGGGCGAATTCAAGAGACCCAGTACTTC
TRBD1,TRBJ1-4,TRBV2,-,CASSESGTGVEKLFF,TGTGCCAGCAGTGAGTCTGGGACAGGAGTTGAAAAACTGTTTTTT
TRBD2,TRBJ2-3,TRBV15,-,CATSSEGTSGSTDTQYF,TGTGCCACCAGCAGTGAAGGGACTAGCGGGAGCACAGATACGCAGTATTTT
TRBD1,TRBJ2-1,TRBV7-9,few,CASSLVGQGAGNEQFF,TGTGCCAGCAGCTTAGTAGGACAGGGGGCCGGTAATGAGCAGTTCTTC
-,TRBJ1-2,TRBV15,-,CATSRDRVGYTF,TGTGCCACCAGCAGAGACAGGGTTGGCTACACCTTC
-,TRBJ2-2,TRBV7-2,-,CASSLGPRGTNTGELFF,TGTGCCAGCAGCTTAGGCCCACGGGGGACGAACACCGGGGAGCTGTTTTTT
TRBD2,TRBJ2-5,TRBV11-3,-,CASSLAPVGGGFDGQQYF,TGTGCCAGCAGCTTAGCCCCCGTGGGGGGGGGGTTCGATGGGCAGCAGTACTTC
TRBD1,TRBJ1-2,TRBV27,many,CASSPTTGRSNGYTF,TGTGCCAGCAGTCCGACGACAGGGCGGAGTAATGGCTACACCTTC
-,TRBJ2-6,TRBV7-9,few,CASSSVRVQQVLSGANVLTF,TGTGCCAGCAGCTCCGTAAGGGTACAACAGGTCCTCTCTGGGGCCAACGTCCTGACTTTC
-,TRBJ2-1,TRBV7-9,few,CASSTQSGVYNEQFF,TGTGCCAGCAGCACCCAATCAGGGGTTTACAATGAGCAGTTCTTC
TRBD1,TRBJ2-5,TRBV7-2,-,CASNGPGQGKEYF,TGTGCCAGCAACGGTCCGGGACAGGGGAAGGAGTACTTC